This record covers a single T cell receptor (beta chain). Its target is not known. The CDR3 length is 13 residues. The V and J ends lost 4 bases and 6 bases respectively, with 13 bases between them. The germline V gene encodes CDR1 SGHVS and CDR2 FQNEAQ. Both 60 Vbeta primers and 13 Jbeta primers went into the PCR. The repertoire was sequenced with immunoSEQ multiplex PCR; TCRdb's copy has only in-frame clones and lacks some. Listed are about 140,000 clones; under 2.5% falls within the top ten. This entry belongs to a study of cytomegalovirus exposure and HLA in healthy donors. Notes on the study in general: TCR beta chains numbering some 160 were designated cytomegalovirus-associated.

The V gene is TRBV7-8, the J gene TRBJ2-7, with a tentative D call TRBD1 (6 bases). The clonotype comes from a young woman in good health and CMV-seronegative. Source material: PBMCs. CDR3 residues: CASSSAQGSEQYF. DNA of the CDR3: TGTGCCAGCAGCTCGGCACAGGGATCCGAGCAGTACTTC. Variable domain in full (rest from reference TRBV7-8 and TRBJ2-7): GAGVSQSPRYKVAKRGQDVALRCDPISGHVSLFWYQQALGQGPEFLTYFQNEAQLDKSGLPSDRFFAERPEGSVSTLKIQRTQQEDSAVYLCASSSAQGSEQYFGPGTRLTVT.